This T cell receptor (beta chain) emerged from a study of blood T cell repertoires in COVID-19. Across the study: The study drew acute and convalescent COVID-19 samples from the United States, Italy and Spain. In each case, the material was cDNA or gDNA derived from T cells, B-cell-depleted T cells, or PBMCs.

CDR1 MDHEN and CDR2 SYDVKM come from the germline V gene. Trimming at V came to 3 bases and at J to 5 bases, leaving 6 bases not matched to a gene. There are 14 residues in the CDR3. Patients in Seattle were enrolled during active infection, then followed longitudinally. In the authors' workflow: Reference gene primers were amplified, and this amplification served to estimate nucleated cell counts. TCRdb's table, derived via immunoSEQ multiplex PCR, lists solely in-frame clones and lacks some. The V and J calls and clone size come from that table; D and trimming were worked out from the DNA. The sample yields 440,000 or so clones, approximately 89% seen once.

This chain joins TRBV28 and TRBJ1-2, with TRBD1 matching 7 bases. Material for sequencing was peripheral blood. The TCR sequence derives from a woman aged 40 to 55 with COVID-19, enrolled during active disease. The CDR3 DNA reads as TGTGCCAGCAGTTTGCCCGGGACAGCTTATGGCTACACCTTC. Encoded protein: CASSLPGTAYGYTF.